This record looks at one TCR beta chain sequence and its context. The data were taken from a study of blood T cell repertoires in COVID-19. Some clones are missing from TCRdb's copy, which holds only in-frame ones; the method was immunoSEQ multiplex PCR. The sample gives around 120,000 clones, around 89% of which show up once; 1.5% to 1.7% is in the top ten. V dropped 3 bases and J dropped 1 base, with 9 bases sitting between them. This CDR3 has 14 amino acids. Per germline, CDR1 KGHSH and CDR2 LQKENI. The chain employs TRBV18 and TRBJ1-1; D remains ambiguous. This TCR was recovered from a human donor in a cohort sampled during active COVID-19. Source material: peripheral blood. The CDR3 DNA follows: TGTGCCAGCTCACCGCCCCCGGGGAACACTGAAGCTTTCTTT. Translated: CASSPPPGNTEAFF.